The 20 T cell receptor beta chains presented below share a single source sample, sequenced in a study of glioma-infiltrating T cells. Using RNA template, CDR3s of TCR alpha and beta were amplified with iRepertoire arm-PCR. TCRdb processed the multiplex PCR reads anew with MiXCR; each CDR3 protein has one entry. Among about 180,000 distinct CDR3 sequences, over 40% were seen once, and the ten largest hold under 6.5%. Sequenced: glioma tissue, nonneoplastic brain tissue, or PBMCs (not recorded which). Receptors originate from a human donor with low-grade glioma or glioblastoma, undergoing nonglioma brain surgery, or in good health (not recorded which).

With respect to this clonotype: A read error is possible here, since a much larger clone lies one base away. This chain joins TRBV19 and TRBJ2-3, with D tentatively TRBD1 (6 bases). CDR1 is LNHDA and CDR2 is SQIVND in the germline V gene (reference sequence). The CDR3 is 15 residues long. The CDR3 DNA reads TGTGCCAGTAGTGCAGGACAGCCCAGCACAGATACGGAGTATTTT. This codes for CASSAGQPSTDTEYF.

Regarding this clonotype: A much more abundant neighbour one base away suggests this may be a read error. V gene TRBV11-2 combines with J gene TRBJ2-7; D is possibly TRBD1 (6 bases). Trimming stripped 2 bases from V and 11 bases from J, with 19 bases between. Germline V gives CDR1 SGHAT, CDR2 FQNNGV. The CDR3 covers 14 residues. This CDR3 reads CASSLQGMGSTKYF. Written as DNA, the CDR3 is TGTGCCAGCAGCTTACAGGGGATGGGTTCTACCAAGTACTTC. Complete variable domain (other parts from reference TRBV11-2 and TRBJ2-7): EAGVAQSPRYKIIEKRQSVAFWCNPISGHATLYWYQQILGQGPKLLIQFQNNGVVDDSQLPKDRFSAERLKGVDSTLKIQPAKLEDSAVYLCASSLQGMGSTKYFGPGTRLTVT.

This clonotype was seen repeatedly, ten times or more. CDR3: CASSFGSVKEQFF. The CDR3 DNA is TGTGCCAGCAGCTTTGGATCGGTTAAAGAGCAGTTCTTC. The chain has TRBV7-2 and TRBJ2-1; D gene ambiguous. Germline V lookup: CDR1 SGHTA, CDR2 FQGNSA. V lost 3 bases, J lost 10 bases, and 13 bases lay in between. This CDR3 has 13 residues.

V usage is TRBV3-1 and J usage is TRBJ2-3; D is uncertain. Deletions cut 4 bases from V and 0 bases from J, with 20 bases between. The germline V gene encodes CDR1 LGHDT and CDR2 YNNKEL (reference sequence). The length of the CDR3 is 18 residues. The chain's CDR3 is CASSRITPTDTSTDTQYF. CDR3 sequence (DNA): TGTGCCAGCAGCCGGATCACCCCTACAGACACTAGCACAGATACGCAGTATTTT.

The CDR3 is CASSGITGTSETQYF. CDR3 sequence (DNA): TGTGCCAGCAGTGGAATTACCGGGACTAGCGAGACCCAGTACTTC. The chain carries TRBV12-3 or TRBV12-4 and TRBJ2-3; TRBD2 agrees at 9 bases. The assigned J gene may be wrong: the sequence end matches TRBJ2-5 better. The CDR3 length is 15 residues.

As to this clonotype: A much bigger clone sits one base away, suggesting this may be a read error. The rearrangement joins TRBV11-1 to TRBJ2-7; the D gene is possibly TRBD2 (5 bases). This CDR3 region has 13 residues. Germline V gene data show CDR1 as SGHAT and CDR2 as FQDESV (reference sequence). CDR3 sequence (DNA): TGTGCCAGCAGCTTTACTAGAAGCTACGAGCAGCACTTC. Translation: CASSFTRSYEQHF.

The J gene is TRBJ1-2, the V gene TRBV2; D might be TRBD1 (6 bases). Germline V CDR1 and CDR2: SNHLY, FYNNEI. The CDR3 covers 14 residues. With 7 bases removed from V and 0 bases from J, the gap between germline ends came to 12 bases. The CDR3 DNA reads as TGTGCCAGCACGAAGACAGGTTCTAACTATGGCTACACCTTC. Translating it yields CASTKTGSNYGYTF.

CDR3 coding DNA: TGTGCCAGCAGCTTGTGGACAGGGGGGAACACTGAAGCTTTCTTT. Amino acid sequence: CASSLWTGGNTEAFF. The chain is built from TRBV5-4 and TRBJ1-1; 10 bases map to TRBD1. The CDR3 is made up of 15 amino acids. Germline values: CDR1 SGHNT, CDR2 YYREEE (reference sequence). The ends lost 1 base at V and 1 base at J; junction bases unmatched: 1.

The chain recombines TRBV4-1 with TRBJ2-4, with D maybe TRBD2 (5 bases). CDR1 and CDR2 from the germline V gene are MGHRA and YSYEKL. The CDR3 has 17 amino acids. Deletions cut 0 bases from V and 1 base from J, with 13 bases between. The CDR3 DNA is TGCGCCAGCAGCCAAGATTTGGTCCCGGGGGCCAAAAACATTCAGTACTTC. Protein: CASSQDLVPGAKNIQYF.

This clonotype has a single count. The chain has TRBV4-2 and TRBJ2-1; 8 nucleotides line up with TRBD2. The CDR3 runs 17 residues. The ends lost 6 bases at V and 2 bases at J; junction bases unmatched: 12. CDR1 is LGHNA, CDR2 YNFKEQ, per germline. CDR3 coding DNA: TGTGCCAGCAGACGCACCGAAGCGGGAGTTCCCTACAATGAGCAGTTCTTC. Translation gives CASRRTEAGVPYNEQFF.

This clonotype was picked up a small number of times. The chain couples TRBV4-2 to TRBJ2-3, with 9 bases identical to TRBD2. The length of the CDR3 is 16 residues. J was trimmed by 0 bases and V by 4 bases; bases with no gene match: 5. Germline V gene data show CDR1 as LGHNA and CDR2 as YNFKEQ. CDR3 sequence (DNA): TGTGCCAGCAGCCCAGGCGGGGGGGGAAGCACAGATACGCAGTATTTT. It translates to CASSPGGGGSTDTQYF.

This clonotype has at least ten counts. As DNA, the CDR3 is TGTGCCAGCAGTGTCAACAGGGCTTTCTATAATTCACCCCTCCACTTT. This codes for CASSVNRAFYNSPLHF. This chain connects TRBV2 to TRBJ1-6, with TRBD1 as a possible D gene (6 bases). V was clipped by 4 bases and J by 3 bases, with 13 bases between them. The CDR3 runs 16 residues. Germline CDR1 is SNHLY and CDR2 is FYNNEI.

V and J are TRBV2 and TRBJ2-1; weak D call: TRBD1 (5 bases). This CDR3 region has 14 residues. Trimming pared 3 bases from V and 7 bases from J, leaving 13 bases between. The V gene's germline CDR1 is SNHLY and CDR2 FYNNEI. The CDR3 region has the DNA TGTGCCAGCAGTGAGTGGCAGGGCCGAAATGAGCAGTTCTTC. Its translation: CASSEWQGRNEQFF.

Many counts were recorded for this clonotype. The CDR3 is CASSPQGNTEAFF. The CDR3 DNA follows: TGTGCCAGCTCACCTCAGGGGAACACTGAAGCTTTCTTT. V usage is TRBV18 and J usage is TRBJ1-1; a weak D match, TRBD1 (5 bases). Trimming took 3 bases from V and 1 from J, leaving 6 bases between them. Germline V gene sequence: CDR1 KGHSH, CDR2 LQKENI. The CDR3 runs 13 residues.

Note on this clonotype: This may be a read error: a much more frequent sequence differs by one nucleotide. The CDR3 protein is CASSWESLNQPQHF. The CDR3 DNA follows: TGTGCCAGCAGTTGGGAGAGCCTAAATCAGCCCCAGCATTTT. The chain is built from TRBV12-3 or TRBV12-4 and TRBJ1-5, with D hard to call. CDR3 length: 14 amino acids. V was shortened by 4 bases and J by 4 bases, with 11 bases between the two germline ends.

On this clonotype: A single base separates this from a much larger clone, so it may be a read error. The rearrangement joins TRBV6-5 to TRBJ1-3, with unresolved D. The CDR3 is 17 amino acids. The germline CDR1 and CDR2 sequences are MNHEY and SVGAGI. The CDR3 sequence is CARSSRAGSGSGNTIYF. DNA for the CDR3: TGTGCCAGAAGTTCCAGAGCCGGTTCTGGATCTGGAAACACCATATATTTT.

V gene TRBV2 combines with J gene TRBJ2-7; possible D gene TRBD2, 5 bases. The CDR3 consists of 14 residues. The germline CDR1 and CDR2 sequences are SNHLY and FYNNEI. Trimming cost V 11 bases and J 1 base, with 18 bases left between them. CDR3 bases: TGTGCCGGCGTCTTGAAGAGCGGATCCTACGAGCAGTACTTC. Residues: CAGVLKSGSYEQYF.

This clonotype has only a few counts. A much larger clone lies a single base off, so this may be a read error. The J gene is TRBJ2-1, the V gene TRBV24-1; 8 bases match TRBD1. The germline V gene encodes CDR1 KGHDR and CDR2 SFDVKD. CDR3 length: 15 residues. The CDR3 spells CASSDPGTGNNEQFF. The CDR3 bases are TGTGCCAGCAGTGATCCCGGGACAGGAAACAATGAGCAGTTCTTC.

This chain joins TRBV5-5 and TRBJ2-5; D remains ambiguous. CDR3 length: 13 amino acids. Germline V CDR1 and CDR2: SGHKS, YYEKEE (reference sequence). V was clipped by 2 bases and J by 6 bases, with 11 bases between them. This chain's CDR3 is CASSFFPVQTQYF. The DNA for the CDR3 is TGTGCCAGCAGCTTTTTCCCCGTTCAGACCCAGTACTTC.

This clonotype was found many times. J is TRBJ1-1 and V is TRBV28, with a tentative D call TRBD1 (6 bases). The V and J ends lost 5 bases and 1 base respectively, with 14 bases between them. This CDR3 region has 15 residues. The germline V gene has CDR1 MDHEN and CDR2 SYDVKM. In nucleotides, the CDR3 is TGTGCCAGCAGTCCTTACCGGACAGCGAACACTGAAGCTTTCTTT. Its protein product is CASSPYRTANTEAFF.